Presented here are 30 T cell receptor beta chains from one specimen sequenced in a study of post-analysis software for immune sequencing data. The antigens of these receptors remain unknown. Study-wide results and limits: Comparison of patients with controls showed 4 to 6 TRBV segments more frequent in patients, TRBV5-6, TRBV5-1 and TRBV20-1 among them.

Unique molecular identifiers had been added to the TCR beta cDNA libraries. One entry per CDR3 protein, called by TCRdb with MiXCR from the PCR reads. The sample includes roughly 540,000 distinct CDR3 sequences, about a third of them seen just once. The sequenced sample consisted of blood. All receptors derive from a girl aged 2 to 17 with multiple sclerosis.

This rearrangement joins TRBV7-9 to TRBJ2-3; 8 bases match TRBD1. The CDR3 sequence is 14 residues long. The ends lost 5 bases at V and 8 bases at J; junction bases unmatched: 9. CDR1 SEHNR and CDR2 FQNEAQ come from the germline V gene (reference sequence). CDR3 loop: CASSTGQGITTQYF. The CDR3 DNA reads TGTGCCAGCAGCACTGGACAGGGCATCACTACGCAGTATTTT.

The chain carries TRBV5-1 and TRBJ1-4; D gene unclear. Per germline, CDR1 SGHRS and CDR2 YFSETQ. This CDR3 contains 14 residues. V dropped 3 bases and J dropped 14 bases, with 20 bases sitting between them. The CDR3 DNA is TGCGCCAGCAGCTCAAACCCGGGATCACATGGGCTGTTTTTT. Its translation is CASSSNPGSHGLFF.

A note on this clonotype: A read error is possible here, since a much larger clone lies one base away. This chain connects TRBV10-3 to TRBJ1-2; D may be TRBD1 (6 bases). Trimming removed 5 bases from V and 12 bases from J, with 16 bases in between. There are 12 residues in the CDR3. Germline-derived CDR1 and CDR2 are ENHRY and SYGVKD. CDR3 in amino acids: CAISTQGRGHTF. In DNA form, the CDR3 reads TGTGCCATCAGTACACAGGGAAGGGGCCACACCTTC.

The genes are TRBV5-1 and TRBJ2-3; 10 positions match TRBD1. Per the germline V gene, CDR1 is SGHRS and CDR2 is YFSETQ. This CDR3 comprises 15 residues. Trimming at V came to 2 bases and at J to 5 bases, leaving 5 bases not matched to a gene. The CDR3 loop reads CASSLRGTGVDTQYF. The CDR3 DNA sequence: TGCGCCAGCAGCTTACGAGGGACAGGGGTAGATACGCAGTATTTT.

In its sample, this clonotype was seen a few times. The chain has TRBV27 and TRBJ1-1; 8 nucleotides line up with TRBD1. CDR1 and CDR2 from the germline V gene are MNHEY and SMNVEV (reference sequence). This CDR3 region has 15 residues. V shed 5 bases, J shed 5 bases, and the junction held 10 bases outside the gene matches. The CDR3 coding sequence is TGTGCCAGCAGTGACGCCGGACAGGGTATTACTGAAGCTTTCTTT. Translated, it gives CASSDAGQGITEAFF.

The table lists this clonotype with a count of one. V is TRBV19 and J is TRBJ2-1; unclear D gene. CDR3 length: 15 residues. The V end was cut by 6 bases, the J end by 0 bases, with 12 bases between. Germline V gene sequence: CDR1 LNHDA, CDR2 SQIVND (reference sequence). CDR3 amino acids: CASRSRGPSYNEQFF. Here the CDR3 DNA reads TGTGCCAGTAGGTCCCGCGGCCCCTCCTACAATGAGCAGTTCTTC.

The genes are TRBV20-1 and TRBJ2-5, with D perhaps matching TRBD1 or TRBD2 (5 bases each). V was clipped by 1 base and J by 5 bases, with 11 bases between them. CDR3 length equals 13 residues. Germline V gives CDR1 DFQATT, CDR2 SNEGSKA (reference sequence). The CDR3 DNA is TGCAGTGCTAGAGGAGTCGGGGCGGAGACCCAGTACTTC. Amino acid sequence: CSARGVGAETQYF.

This clonotype was seen more than once but under ten times. This chain links TRBV20-1 with TRBJ2-5, with D tentatively TRBD1 (6 bases). Looked up from germline, CDR1 is DFQATT and CDR2 is SNEGSKA (reference sequence). Trimming stripped 3 bases from V and 5 bases from J, with 16 bases between. The CDR3 runs 14 residues. CDR3 sequence reads: CSASFGDNGETQYF. In DNA, the CDR3 is TGCAGTGCTAGTTTCGGGGACAACGGGGAGACCCAGTACTTC.

This clonotype was counted between two and nine times. The J gene is TRBJ2-1, the V gene TRBV10-3; TRBD1 aligns across 12 bases. The CDR3 loop spans 18 amino acids. The junction had 15 bases not matched to a gene; V was cut back by 5 bases and J by 7 bases. The germline CDR1 and CDR2 sequences are ENHRY and SYGVKD. The CDR3 DNA reads as TGTGCCATCAGTTCGCAAATACCACCGGGACAGGGGGCGAATGAGCAGTTCTTC. Amino acid sequence: CAISSQIPPGQGANEQFF.

The J gene is TRBJ2-1, the V gene TRBV11-3; 7 nucleotides line up with TRBD2. The CDR3 length is 15 residues. CDR1 is SGHNT and CDR2 is YENEEA in the germline V gene. J lost 6 bases, V lost 0 bases, and 5 bases had no gene match. In nucleotides, the CDR3 is TGTGCCAGCAGCTTAGACTCTAGCGGTCCCAATGAGCAGTTCTTC. Its translation: CASSLDSSGPNEQFF.

As to this clonotype: One junction end disagrees with the germline gene, perhaps due to a read error. The chain recombines TRBV4-1 with TRBJ2-3; D is unclear. The length of the CDR3 is 16 residues. Germline V lookup: CDR1 MGHRA, CDR2 YSYEKL. CDR3 sequence (DNA): TGCGCCGGCAGCCAAAGGGATACGCTCAGCACAGATACGCAGTATTTT. Its protein is CAGSQRDTLSTDTQYF.

The chain combines TRBV25-1 with TRBJ2-1, with D unresolved. Germline CDR1 MGHDK, CDR2 SYGVNS. CDR3 length: 12 residues. Trimming took 4 bases from V and 7 from J, leaving 8 bases between them. The CDR3, as DNA: TGTGCCAGCAGTGGAGGCCGAAATGAGCAGTTCTTC. Encoded protein: CASSGGRNEQFF.

V and J are TRBV12-3 or TRBV12-4 and TRBJ1-5, with TRBD1 matching 7 bases. V trimming: 3 bases; J trimming: 3 bases; junction bases outside the gene matches: 5. CDR3 size: 15 residues. CDR3: CASSLRQGDNQPQHF. The CDR3 DNA is TGTGCCAGCAGTTTGAGACAGGGAGACAATCAGCCCCAGCATTTT.

V gene TRBV4-1 combines with J gene TRBJ2-5; D perhaps matches TRBD1 (6 bases). Trimming cost V 5 bases and J 1 base, with 11 bases left between them. The CDR3 contains 14 residues. The germline V gene encodes CDR1 MGHRA and CDR2 YSYEKL. As DNA, the CDR3 is TGCGCCAGCAGCGGCCAACAGGGCCAAGAGACCCAGTACTTC. It yields the protein CASSGQQGQETQYF.

The sample holds one count of this clonotype. The chain is built from TRBV11-2 and TRBJ1-2, with 9 bases lining up with TRBD1. The junction had 11 bases not matched to a gene; V was cut back by 5 bases and J by 7 bases. In germline, CDR1 is SGHAT, CDR2 FQNNGV. This CDR3 has 15 amino acids. The CDR3 bases are TGTGCCAGCAGCCCCATCCAGGACAGGGGAAGTGGCTACACCTTC. Protein product: CASSPIQDRGSGYTF.

This clonotype occurred once. The V and J genes are TRBV5-1 and TRBJ1-4, with D hard to call. V dropped 0 bases and J dropped 8 bases, with 8 bases sitting between them. CDR1 SGHRS and CDR2 YFSETQ come from the germline V gene. The CDR3 is made up of 13 amino acids. In DNA, the CDR3 is TGCGCCAGCAGCTTGGTTGTGGGGGAAAAACTGTTTTTT. Translated: CASSLVVGEKLFF.

This clonotype occurred a few times. J is TRBJ2-7 and V is TRBV20-1; TRBD1 might be the D (5 bases). This CDR3 is 13 amino acids long. The V end lost 6 bases, the J end lost 4 bases, and 16 bases lay between the germline ends. CDR1 is DFQATT and CDR2 is SNEGSKA in the germline V gene (reference sequence). CDR3 amino acids: CSALSLGLYEQYF. The CDR3, as DNA: TGCAGTGCCCTTTCCCTGGGGCTTTACGAGCAGTACTTC.

The chain employs TRBV12-3 or TRBV12-4 and TRBJ1-2; D is possibly TRBD1 (6 bases). This CDR3 region has 14 residues. V shed 5 bases and J shed 10 bases, with 20 bases lying between them. The CDR3: CASSQGTDGPNYTF. CDR3 nucleotides: TGTGCCAGCAGTCAGGGGACGGACGGACCTAACTACACCTTC.

On this clonotype itself: The conserved closing phenylalanine or tryptophan is absent in this CDR3, likely reflecting a read error. The V call is TRBV27, the J call TRBJ1-5; tentative D call: TRBD1 (5 bases). The V and J ends lost 8 bases and 3 bases respectively, with 11 bases between them. The CDR3 extends over 13 amino acids. CDR1 MNHEY and CDR2 SMNVEV come from the germline V gene (reference sequence). The CDR3 sequence: CASASGPNQPQHS. The CDR3 bases are TGTGCCAGCGCCTCGGGACCCAATCAGCCCCAGCATTCT.

This clonotype was detected only a few times. CDR3 sequence (DNA): TGTGCCAGCAGTTCGCAAACCGAGTATGGCTACACCTTC. This encodes CASSSQTEYGYTF. The genes are TRBV27 and TRBJ1-2; D is undetermined. V dropped 4 bases and J dropped 5 bases, with 11 bases sitting between them. In germline, CDR1 is MNHEY, CDR2 SMNVEV (reference sequence). This CDR3 has 13 residues.

This clonotype was seen only a few times. The chain combines TRBV7-2 with TRBJ2-1; a weak D match, TRBD2 (6 bases). The length of the CDR3 is 18 residues. Germline V gives CDR1 SGHTA, CDR2 FQGNSA. Trimming removed 2 bases from V and 0 bases from J, with 17 bases in between. CDR3 sequence (DNA): TGTGCCAGCAGCTTAAGGCCGGACTACCTGAGCTCCTACAATGAGCAGTTCTTC. Translated: CASSLRPDYLSSYNEQFF.

The chain has TRBV7-9 and TRBJ1-1, with TRBD1 as a possible D gene (5 bases). The ends were cut back, 5 bases at V and 7 bases at J, with 11 bases in the middle. CDR1 is SEHNR and CDR2 is FQNEAQ in the germline V gene (reference sequence). CDR3 length equals 12 residues. The DNA of the CDR3 is TGTGCCAGCAGCCCTGGGGACCTTGAAGCTTTCTTT. It yields the protein CASSPGDLEAFF.

The chain links TRBV2 to TRBJ2-4; no clear D gene. Trimming shortened V by 1 base and J by 0 bases, and 7 bases separated the two germline ends. The CDR3 is made up of 15 amino acids. Germline assignment: CDR1 SNHLY and CDR2 FYNNEI. CDR3 in DNA: TGTGCCAGCAGTGAAGGAGAGATAGCCAAAAACATTCAGTACTTC. Translating gives CASSEGEIAKNIQYF.

V gene TRBV14 combines with J gene TRBJ2-3; D unclear. Per the germline V gene, CDR1 is SGHDN and CDR2 is FVKESK. V lost 3 bases, J lost 5 bases, and 9 bases lay in between. This CDR3 is 13 amino acids long. The chain's CDR3 is CASSQVLVDTQYF. The CDR3 DNA sequence: TGTGCCAGCAGCCAGGTTTTGGTAGATACGCAGTATTTT. The whole variable domain, filled in from reference TRBV14 and TRBJ2-3, reads EAGVTQFPSHSVIEKGQTVTLRCDPISGHDNLYWYRRVMGKEIKFLLHFVKESKQDESGMPNNRFLAERTGGTYSTLKVQPAELEDSGVYFCASSQVLVDTQYFGPGTRLTVL.

The rearrangement links TRBV12-3 or TRBV12-4 to TRBJ1-5; TRBD1 aligns across 11 bases. CDR3 length: 15 residues. V was clipped by 5 bases and J by 6 bases; unmatched bases: 6. CDR3 residues: CASSAAGQGGQPQHF. Here the CDR3 DNA reads TGTGCCAGCAGTGCGGCGGGACAGGGGGGTCAGCCCCAGCATTTT.

The rearrangement joins TRBV24-1 to TRBJ2-1; D unclear. V gave up 4 bases and J gave up 6 bases, with 12 bases separating them. Per the germline V gene, CDR1 is KGHDR and CDR2 is SFDVKD. The CDR3 is made up of 14 amino acids. The CDR3 nucleotides are TGTGCCACCAGTGAGGGCTCTTGGGGCAATGAGCAGTTCTTC. Translation gives CATSEGSWGNEQFF.

The CDR3 sequence: CASSSTGTPLGEQFF. CDR3 coding DNA: TGTGCCAGCAGCTCTACCGGGACACCCCTTGGTGAGCAGTTCTTC. V usage is TRBV12-3 or TRBV12-4 and J usage is TRBJ2-1; a possible D gene is TRBD1 (6 bases). The CDR3 has 15 amino acids. Trimming took 6 bases from V and 9 from J, leaving 21 bases between them.

The V and J genes are TRBV12-3 or TRBV12-4 and TRBJ2-7, with 13 positions matching TRBD2. V was clipped by 8 bases and J by 3 bases; unmatched bases: 1. The CDR3 is 13 residues long. The CDR3 sequence is CASGTSGVYEQYF. The DNA for the CDR3 is TGTGCCAGCGGGACTAGCGGGGTCTACGAGCAGTACTTC.

The chain is built from TRBV20-1 and TRBJ1-2, with a weak D call TRBD1 (6 bases). The germline V gene has CDR1 DFQATT and CDR2 SNEGSKA (reference sequence). The ends were cut back, 0 bases at V and 7 bases at J, with 15 bases in the middle. This CDR3 region has 14 residues. As DNA, the CDR3 is TGCAGTGCTAGAGATTACAGGGCCGGGGGTGGCTACACCTTC. Its protein is CSARDYRAGGGYTF.

The chain has TRBV12-3 or TRBV12-4 and TRBJ2-3; a possible D gene is TRBD1 (5 bases). V was trimmed by 5 bases and J by 4 bases, leaving 10 bases between them. This CDR3 comprises 13 residues. CDR3 in amino acids: CASSVDSPDTQYF. The CDR3 DNA is TGTGCCAGCAGTGTAGACAGTCCAGATACGCAGTATTTT.